A single sample is the source of the 13 T cell receptor beta chains below, sequenced in a study of T cells after somatic rescue of genetic block. The protocol was immunoSEQ multiplex PCR, while the TCRdb copy is restricted to in-frame clones and leaves out a portion. The sample has over 95,000 clones; about 90% are singletons. Sequences were obtained from peripheral blood mononuclear cells (PBMCs). These receptors were collected from a woman under 30.

The rearrangement links TRBV5-4 to TRBJ2-3; 8 nucleotides agree with TRBD2. Trimming at V came to 5 bases and at J to 4 bases, leaving 12 bases not matched to a gene. The CDR3 sequence is 16 residues long. The V gene's germline CDR1 is SGHNT and CDR2 YYREEE (reference sequence). This CDR3 is CASSSSGGPAPDTQYF. DNA of the CDR3: TGTGCCAGCAGTTCGAGCGGGGGCCCGGCCCCAGATACGCAGTATTTT. Supplemented by reference TRBV5-4 and TRBJ2-3, the full variable domain reads ETGVTQSPTHLIKTRGQQVTLRCSSQSGHNTVSWYQQALGQGPQFIFQYYREEENGRGNFPPRFSGLQFPNYSSELNVNALELDDSALYLCASSSSGGPAPDTQYFGPGTRLTVL.

The gene calls are TRBV7-2 and TRBJ1-5, with a possible D match to TRBD1 (6 bases). Germline values: CDR1 SGHTA, CDR2 FQGNSA. V was pared by 6 bases and J by 6 bases, with 15 bases between. The CDR3 covers 14 residues. The CDR3 protein is CASSSTGTSQPQHF. In DNA form, the CDR3 reads TGTGCCAGCAGTTCTACAGGGACGAGTCAGCCCCAGCATTTT.

The V and J genes are TRBV7-2 and TRBJ2-3; 7 nucleotides match TRBD2. From germline, CDR1 is SGHTA and CDR2 FQGNSA. J lost 3 bases, V lost 4 bases, and 4 bases had no gene match. The CDR3 has 14 amino acids. This chain's CDR3 is CASSSRTRTDTQYF. For the CDR3, the DNA is TGTGCCAGCAGCTCCCGGACTAGAACAGATACGCAGTATTTT.

The chain employs TRBV5-4 and TRBJ2-3, with unresolved D. The germline V gene encodes CDR1 SGHNT and CDR2 YYREEE (reference sequence). Trimming removed 4 bases at V and 2 bases at J, with 14 bases between. CDR3 length: 15 amino acids. The CDR3 region has the DNA TGTGCCAGCAGCCAGACCTCGGGCTCCACAGATACGCAGTATTTT. It codes for CASSQTSGSTDTQYF.

V gene TRBV7-2 combines with J gene TRBJ2-4; D unresolved. The germline V gene has CDR1 SGHTA and CDR2 FQGNSA. This CDR3 has 16 residues. V lost 1 base and J 0 bases, leaving 10 bases between the germline ends. The CDR3 bases are TGTGCCAGCAGCTTAGGAGGAAGTGGAGCCAAAAACATTCAGTACTTC. Translating it yields CASSLGGSGAKNIQYF.

This chain uses TRBV7-2 with TRBJ1-5, with D unresolved. CDR1 is SGHTA, CDR2 FQGNSA, per germline. V was cut by 5 bases and J by 4 bases, with 21 bases left in between. The length of the CDR3 is 17 residues. The CDR3 loop reads CASSPFRVSLGNQPQHF. The CDR3 nucleotides read TGTGCCAGCAGCCCCTTCCGTGTTTCCCTAGGGAATCAGCCCCAGCATTTT.

This sequence joins TRBV9 and TRBJ2-1, with 15 bases lining up with TRBD2. From germline, CDR1 is SGDLS and CDR2 YYNGEE. Unmatched junction bases numbered 10, after V lost 3 bases and J lost 0 bases. This CDR3 is built from 20 residues. CDR3 nucleotide sequence: TGTGCCAGCAGCGCCGTCTTGGGACTAGCGGGGGGCAGCTCCTACAATGAGCAGTTCTTC. Its translation: CASSAVLGLAGGSSYNEQFF.

This clone was recorded once. The V gene is TRBV5-6, the J gene TRBJ2-1; TRBD2 matches at 9 bases. The CDR3 runs to 15 residues. V was pared by 3 bases and J by 5 bases, with 6 bases of the junction left unmatched. CDR1 is SGHDT and CDR2 is YYEEEE in the germline V gene. The CDR3 loop is CASSWGGTSHNEQFF. The CDR3 DNA reads as TGTGCCAGCAGCTGGGGTGGGACTAGCCACAATGAGCAGTTCTTC.

The V gene is TRBV29-1, the J gene TRBJ2-3; D might be TRBD2 (7 bases). Trimming took off 5 bases at V and 3 bases at J, with 15 bases between the two ends. This CDR3 is built from 14 residues. CDR1 is SQVTM, CDR2 ANQGSEA, per germline. The CDR3 DNA sequence: TGCAGCGTTAGGATGGCGGGGGCGACAGATACGCAGTATTTT. Its translation is CSVRMAGATDTQYF.

This clone was counted a single time. This chain connects TRBV6-4 to TRBJ1-2, with TRBD1 matching over 9 bases. The germline gives CDR1 MRHNA, CDR2 SNTAGT. V lost 6 bases, J lost 5 bases, and 7 bases stayed unmatched. The CDR3 totals 14 residues. The CDR3, as DNA: TGTGCCAGCAGCCCGGGACAGGGACCTTATGGCTACACCTTC. Translating gives CASSPGQGPYGYTF.

This clone came up once. The chain couples TRBV6-5 to TRBJ2-1, with D uncertain. The V gene lost 8 bases and the J gene lost 4 bases, with 15 bases spanning the gap. The CDR3 sequence is 14 residues long. Germline-derived CDR1 and CDR2 are MNHEY and SVGAGI. The CDR3 loop reads CASSFSRRYNEQFF. CDR3 nucleotides: TGTGCCAGCTCTTTTTCTCGCAGGTACAATGAGCAGTTCTTC.

This rearrangement joins TRBV16 to TRBJ2-5; a possible D gene is TRBD2 (6 bases). The CDR3 runs 15 residues. V shed 3 bases and J shed 5 bases, with 16 bases lying between them. Germline V lookup: CDR1 KGHSY, CDR2 FQNENV. In DNA form, the CDR3 reads TGTGCCAGCAGCCAGAGGACTATCGCCCGGGAGACCCAGTACTTC. This gives the protein CASSQRTIARETQYF. The full variable domain, in which reference TRBV16 and TRBJ2-5 provide the parts outside the CDR3, is GEEVAQTPKHLVRGEGQKAKLYCAPIKGHSYVFWYQQVLKNEFKFLISFQNENVFDETGMPKERFSAKCLPNSPCSLEIQATKLEDSAVYFCASSQRTIARETQYFGPGTRLLVL.

CDR3 in amino acids: CASSLGGTGGTYEQYF. The CDR3 DNA follows: TGTGCCAGCAGCTTGGGCGGGACAGGGGGGACCTACGAGCAGTACTTC. This sequence joins TRBV5-6 and TRBJ2-7, with TRBD1 identical over 11 bases. V shed 0 bases and J 2 bases; nucleotides not matched to a gene: 4. Germline V gene data show CDR1 as SGHDT and CDR2 as YYEEEE. The CDR3 runs 16 residues.